The T cell receptor beta chain described here comes from a study of blood T cell repertoires in COVID-19. Across the study: COVID-19 samples collected from the United States, Italy and Spain covered acute and convalescent phases. PBMCs, B-cell-depleted T cells, or T cells provided the cDNA or gDNA that made up the material.

The authors' processing: From reference gene primer amplification, estimates of nucleated cell counts were derived. The protocol was immunoSEQ multiplex PCR, while the TCRdb copy is restricted to in-frame clones and leaves out a portion. D and trimming come from the DNA, and the V and J calls and clone size come from that table. The sample gives under 20,000 clones, 87% of which show up once; about 8.6% is in the top ten. V lost 3 bases and J lost 0; bases outside the gene matches: 1. This CDR3 contains 15 residues. In germline, CDR1 is SGHKS, CDR2 YYEKEE (reference sequence). What was sequenced was peripheral blood. The receptor was isolated from a human donor in a cohort sampled during active COVID-19. The donor label of this sample is uncertain. This sequence joins TRBV5-5 and TRBJ1-5; 9 bases are shared with TRBD1. CDR3 DNA sequence: TGTGCCAGCAGCTGGACAGGGGATAGCAATCAGCCCCAGCATTTT. It yields the protein CASSWTGDSNQPQHF. Full variable domain (missing parts from reference TRBV5-5 and TRBJ1-5): DAGVTQSPTHLIKTRGQQVTLRCSPISGHKSVSWYQQVLGQGPQFIFQYYEKEERGRGNFPDRFSARQFPNYSSELNVNALLLGDSALYLCASSWTGDSNQPQHFGDGTRLSIL.